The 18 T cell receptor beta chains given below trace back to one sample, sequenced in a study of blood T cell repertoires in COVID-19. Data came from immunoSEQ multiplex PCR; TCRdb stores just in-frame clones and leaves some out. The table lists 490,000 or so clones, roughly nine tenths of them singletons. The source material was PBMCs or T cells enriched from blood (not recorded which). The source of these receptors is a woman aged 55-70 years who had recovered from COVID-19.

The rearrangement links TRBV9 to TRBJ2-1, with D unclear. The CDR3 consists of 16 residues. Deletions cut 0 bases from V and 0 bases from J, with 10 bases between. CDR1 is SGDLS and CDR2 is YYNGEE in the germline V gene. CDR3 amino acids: CASSVGAPSSYNEQFF. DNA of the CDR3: TGTGCCAGCAGCGTAGGCGCCCCGAGCTCCTACAATGAGCAGTTCTTC.

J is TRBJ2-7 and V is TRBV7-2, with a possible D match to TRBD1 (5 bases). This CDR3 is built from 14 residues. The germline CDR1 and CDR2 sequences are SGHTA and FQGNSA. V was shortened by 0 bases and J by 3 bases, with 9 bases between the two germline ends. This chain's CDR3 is CASSLAKGYYEQYF. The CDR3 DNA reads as TGTGCCAGCAGCTTAGCGAAGGGGTACTACGAGCAGTACTTC.

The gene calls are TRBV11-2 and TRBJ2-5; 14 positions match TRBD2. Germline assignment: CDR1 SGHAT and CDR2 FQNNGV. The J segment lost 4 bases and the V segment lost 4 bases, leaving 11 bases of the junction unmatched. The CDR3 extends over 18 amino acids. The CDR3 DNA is TGTGCCAGCAGCTGGACTAGCGGGGGGTCTGGACGGGTAGAGACCCAGTACTTC. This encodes CASSWTSGGSGRVETQYF.

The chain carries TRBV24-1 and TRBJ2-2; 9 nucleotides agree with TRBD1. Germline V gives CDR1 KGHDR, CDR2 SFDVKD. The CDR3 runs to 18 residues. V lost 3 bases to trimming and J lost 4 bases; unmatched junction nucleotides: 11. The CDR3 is CATSDPQPGQGSTGELFF. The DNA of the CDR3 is TGTGCCACCAGTGATCCTCAACCGGGACAGGGCTCCACCGGGGAGCTGTTTTTT.

CDR3: CASSPGLAGLLNTGELFF. The DNA for the CDR3 is TGTGCCAGCAGCCCTGGGCTAGCGGGGTTATTGAACACCGGGGAGCTGTTTTTT. This sequence joins TRBV5-6 and TRBJ2-2; 9 nucleotides align to TRBD2. V lost 4 bases, J lost 1 base, and 11 bases stayed unmatched. The CDR3 spans 18 residues. Germline V gene sequence: CDR1 SGHDT, CDR2 YYEEEE. The entire variable domain, with the rest obtained from reference TRBV5-6 and TRBJ2-2, is as follows: DAGVTQSPTHLIKTRGQQVTLRCSPKSGHDTVSWYQQALGQGPQFIFQYYEEEERQRGNFPDRFSGHQFPNYSSELNVNALLLGDSALYLCASSPGLAGLLNTGELFFGEGSRLTVL.

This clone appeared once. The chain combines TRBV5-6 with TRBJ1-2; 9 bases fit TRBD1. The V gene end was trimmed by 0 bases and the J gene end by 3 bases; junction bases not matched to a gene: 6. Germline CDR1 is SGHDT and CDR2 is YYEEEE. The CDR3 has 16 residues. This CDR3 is CASSLVWRDRDYGYTF. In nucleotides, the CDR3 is TGTGCCAGCAGCTTGGTATGGAGGGACAGGGACTATGGCTACACCTTC. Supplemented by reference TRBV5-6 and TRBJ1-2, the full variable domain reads DAGVTQSPTHLIKTRGQQVTLRCSPKSGHDTVSWYQQALGQGPQFIFQYYEEEERQRGNFPDRFSGHQFPNYSSELNVNALLLGDSALYLCASSLVWRDRDYGYTFGSGTRLTVV.

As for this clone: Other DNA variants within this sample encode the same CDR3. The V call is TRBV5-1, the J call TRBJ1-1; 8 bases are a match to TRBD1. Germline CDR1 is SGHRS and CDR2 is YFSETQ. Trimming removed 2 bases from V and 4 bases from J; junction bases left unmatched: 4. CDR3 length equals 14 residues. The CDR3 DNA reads TGCGCCAGCAGCTTAGGACAGGGAGGCACTGAAGCTTTCTTT. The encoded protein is CASSLGQGGTEAFF. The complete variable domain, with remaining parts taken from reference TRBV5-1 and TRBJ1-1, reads KAGVTQTPRYLIKTRGQQVTLSCSPISGHRSVSWYQQTPGQGLQFLFEYFSETQRNKGNFPGRFSGRQFSNSRSEMNVSTLELGDSALYLCASSLGQGGTEAFFGQGTRLTVV.

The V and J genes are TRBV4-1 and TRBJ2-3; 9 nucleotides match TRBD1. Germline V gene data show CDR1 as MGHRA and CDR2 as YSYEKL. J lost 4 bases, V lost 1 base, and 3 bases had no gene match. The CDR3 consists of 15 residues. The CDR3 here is CASSQAGQGADTQYF. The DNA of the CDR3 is TGCGCCAGCAGCCAAGCGGGACAGGGTGCAGATACGCAGTATTTT.

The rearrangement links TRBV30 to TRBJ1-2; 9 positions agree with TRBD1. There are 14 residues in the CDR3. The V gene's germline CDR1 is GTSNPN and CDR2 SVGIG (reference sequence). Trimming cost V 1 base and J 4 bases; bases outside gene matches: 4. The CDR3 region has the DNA TGTGCCTGGAGTGGGGGGACAGGGATCTATGGCTACACCTTC. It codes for CAWSGGTGIYGYTF. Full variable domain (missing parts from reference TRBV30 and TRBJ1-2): SQTIHQWPATLVQPVGSPLSLECTVEGTSNPNLYWYRQAAGRGLQLLFYSVGIGQISSEVPQNLSASRPQDRQFILSSKKLLLSDSGFYLCAWSGGTGIYGYTFGSGTRLTVV.

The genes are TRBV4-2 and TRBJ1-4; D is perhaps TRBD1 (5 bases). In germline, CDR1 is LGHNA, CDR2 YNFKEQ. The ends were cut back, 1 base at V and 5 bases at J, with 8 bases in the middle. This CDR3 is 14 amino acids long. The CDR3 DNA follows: TGTGCCAGCAGCCAAGTTGGGGGGAATGAAAAACTGTTTTTT. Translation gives CASSQVGGNEKLFF.

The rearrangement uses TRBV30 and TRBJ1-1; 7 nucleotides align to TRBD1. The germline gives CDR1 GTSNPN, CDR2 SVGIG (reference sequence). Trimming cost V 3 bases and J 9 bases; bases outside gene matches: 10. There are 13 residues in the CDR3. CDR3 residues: CAWSAPGQTKAFF. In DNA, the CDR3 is TGTGCCTGGAGCGCACCGGGACAGACAAAAGCTTTCTTT.

The CDR3 DNA is TGCGCCAGCAGCTTGGTGAACAGGGGCACAGATACGCAGTATTTT. Its translation is CASSLVNRGTDTQYF. V is TRBV5-1 and J is TRBJ2-3; maybe TRBD1 (6 bases). Per the germline V gene, CDR1 is SGHRS and CDR2 is YFSETQ. The CDR3 length is 15 residues. V lost 0 bases, J lost 1 base, and 9 bases lay in between.

CDR3 amino acids: CASSVGRATSVYEQYF. CDR3 sequence (DNA): TGTGCCAGCAGCGTAGGGAGGGCGACTAGCGTCTACGAGCAGTACTTC. V usage is TRBV9 and J usage is TRBJ2-7; 8 bases are a match to TRBD2. CDR1 SGDLS and CDR2 YYNGEE come from the germline V gene. The J segment lost 3 bases and the V segment lost 0 bases, leaving 8 bases of the junction unmatched. This CDR3 has 16 residues.

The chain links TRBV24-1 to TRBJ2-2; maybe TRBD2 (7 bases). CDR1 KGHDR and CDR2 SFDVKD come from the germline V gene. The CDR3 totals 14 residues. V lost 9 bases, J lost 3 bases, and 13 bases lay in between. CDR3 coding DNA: TGTGCCACCCGAGGGGGGGCCCACACCGGGGAGCTGTTTTTT. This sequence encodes CATRGGAHTGELFF.

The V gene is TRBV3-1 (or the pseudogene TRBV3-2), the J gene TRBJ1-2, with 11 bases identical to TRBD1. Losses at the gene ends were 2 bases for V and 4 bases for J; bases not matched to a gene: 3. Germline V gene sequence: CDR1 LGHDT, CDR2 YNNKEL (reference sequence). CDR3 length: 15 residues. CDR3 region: CASSQTGTGGYGYTF. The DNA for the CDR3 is TGTGCCAGCAGCCAAACCGGGACAGGGGGCTATGGCTACACCTTC.

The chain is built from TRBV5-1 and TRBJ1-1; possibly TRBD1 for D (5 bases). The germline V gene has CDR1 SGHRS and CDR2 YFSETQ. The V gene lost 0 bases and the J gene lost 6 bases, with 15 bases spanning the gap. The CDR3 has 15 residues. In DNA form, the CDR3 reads TGCGCCAGCAGCTTGGCCTCCCAGTTAGGGGCTGAAGCTTTCTTT. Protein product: CASSLASQLGAEAFF.

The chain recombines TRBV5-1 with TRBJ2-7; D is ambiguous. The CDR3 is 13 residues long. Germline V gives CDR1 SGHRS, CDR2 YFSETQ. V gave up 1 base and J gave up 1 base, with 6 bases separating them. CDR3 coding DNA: TGCGCCAGCAGCTTGTGGCTGTCCTACGAGCAGTACTTC. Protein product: CASSLWLSYEQYF.

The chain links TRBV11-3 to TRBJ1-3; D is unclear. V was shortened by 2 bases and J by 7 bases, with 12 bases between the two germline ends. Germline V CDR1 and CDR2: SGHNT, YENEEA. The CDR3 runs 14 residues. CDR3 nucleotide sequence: TGTGCCAGCAGCTTATTTGGCACACCGAACACCATATATTTT. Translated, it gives CASSLFGTPNTIYF.